This paragraph reports one TCR beta chain. The CDR3 is 13 amino acids. V dropped 3 bases and J dropped 3 bases, with 9 bases sitting between them. Germline V gene sequence: CDR1 MDHEN, CDR2 SYDVKM. From the 5' RACE reads, TCRdb called clonotypes with MiXCR, one entry per CDR3 protein. Of 65,000 to 90,000 distinct CDR3 sequences listed, roughly 5.1% were seen once; the top ten hold approximately 8%. This sample was taken from a study of T cells of healthy individuals. The chain employs TRBV28 and TRBJ2-7; D not certain. This TCR was sampled from a female donor in good health. This CDR3 is CASSLSKYYEQYF. Here the CDR3 DNA reads TGTGCCAGCAGTTTGTCCAAGTACTACGAGCAGTACTTC.